This TCR beta chain was recorded in a study of shared clonotypes between healthy human individuals. V lost 5 bases and J lost 4; bases outside the gene matches: 7. Germline lookup yields CDR1 SGHTA and CDR2 FQGNSA. This CDR3 comprises 14 residues. For each subset, genomic DNA was distributed in equal portions over several immunoSEQ plates. Method: immunoSEQ multiplex PCR; TCRdb's copy keeps in-frame clones and lacks some. Of about 2.3 million clones in the sample, over 90% were seen once. The chain combines TRBV7-2 with TRBJ1-2, with 7 bases identical to TRBD1. Sequenced: naive CD4+ T cells from PBMCs. Subset noted: CD45RA+ positively selected. The sequence derives from a man younger than 35 in good health. Some clones in this sample may be carry-over from other donors' samples. For the CDR3, the DNA is TGTGCCAGCAGCCCAACGACAGGGTTCTATGGCTACACCTTC. Translated: CASSPTTGFYGYTF.